The subject of this entry is one T cell receptor (beta chain). Its antigen is unidentified. A single base separates this from a much larger clone, so it may be a read error. The sample originates from a study of T cells in Graves' hyperthyroidism and ophthalmopathy. The wider study: At the time of initial diagnosis and before any treatment, peripheral blood was collected.

General study results and limits: Blood shared most expanded thyroid clonotypes above 0.001.

RNA transcripts served as the template for amplifying TCR beta CDR3 regions. HTBI primers were used for first-round RT-PCR of the TCR CDR3. TCRdb ran MiXCR on the multiplex PCR reads and lists one entry per CDR3 protein. The table includes 340,000 or so distinct CDR3 sequences, roughly 17% detected once. V was trimmed by 7 bases and J by 3 bases, leaving 15 bases between them. The CDR3 has 15 amino acids. CDR1 and CDR2 (germline): SGHNT, YENEEA. This chain joins TRBV11-3 and TRBJ2-2, with D possibly matching TRBD2 (7 bases). The sequence derives from a man under 40 with Graves' hyperthyroidism. The sequenced material came from blood. This CDR3 is CASKGEGRDTGELFF. The CDR3 nucleotides are TGTGCCAGCAAGGGGGAGGGTCGTGACACCGGGGAGCTGTTTTTT.